Given below is one T cell receptor (beta chain) in context. Its antigen is not identified. The germline V gene has CDR1 SNHLY and CDR2 FYNNEI. The CDR3 is 11 residues long. These data originate in a study of T cells expressing NK-cell markers. Findings and limits, study-wide: Of the CD8+ T cell pool in five or six donors, about 1.0-8% was accounted for by dominant NKG2C+ clonotypes.

UMI-tagged 5'RACE template switching yielded the TCR beta cDNA. TCRdb re-called the 5' RACE reads and shows each CDR3 protein once, DNA omitted. The specimen's table records about 370,000 distinct CDR3 sequences. What was sequenced was blood T cells: a sorted CD56 or NKG2C T cell subset, CD4+ or CD8+ T cells, or bulk PBMC T cells (not recorded which). The TCR originated in a woman aged 45-59 years in good health. The chain links TRBV2 to TRBJ2-7. CDR3 amino acids: CASYSGDEQYF.